Each of the 8 T cell receptor beta chains below was sequenced from the same sample in a study of blood T cell repertoires in COVID-19. The assay was immunoSEQ multiplex PCR, and TCRdb's table has in-frame clones only and misses some. The sample lists 200,000 to 250,000 clones, 75% to 90% seen once, with 4.5% to 5.5% in the top ten. The sequenced material came from peripheral blood. All receptors come from a human donor in a cohort sampled during active COVID-19.

The chain uses TRBV12-3 or TRBV12-4 and TRBJ1-2, with D unclear. The CDR3 is 11 amino acids. Trimming took off 6 bases at V and 2 bases at J, with 4 bases between the two ends. CDR3 DNA sequence: TGTGCCAGCAGCCTGAACTATGGCTACACCTTC. Translated, it gives CASSLNYGYTF.

This chain connects TRBV9 to TRBJ2-1, with TRBD2 as a possible D gene (5 bases). Trimming cost V 4 bases and J 3 bases, with 11 bases left between them. Germline-derived CDR1 and CDR2 are SGDLS and YYNGEE. This CDR3 is built from 14 residues. Here the CDR3 DNA reads TGTGCCAGCAGCCTTCTCCGGGACTACAATGAGCAGTTCTTC. Translation: CASSLLRDYNEQFF.

The chain combines TRBV27 with TRBJ2-7; D ambiguous. Trimming stripped 6 bases from V and 5 bases from J, with 17 bases between. The germline V gene encodes CDR1 MNHEY and CDR2 SMNVEV (reference sequence). The CDR3 covers 14 residues. The CDR3 protein is CASRIKMAGDEQYF. In nucleotides, the CDR3 is TGTGCCAGCAGGATTAAAATGGCCGGAGACGAGCAGTACTTC.

CDR3 amino acids: CASSLAEGLAGNTIYF. In nucleotides, the CDR3 is TGTGCCAGCAGCTTAGCGGAGGGGTTAGCTGGAAACACCATATATTTT. The chain uses TRBV7-9 and TRBJ1-3; D may be TRBD1 (5 bases). Per germline, CDR1 SEHNR and CDR2 FQNEAQ (reference sequence). Trimming removed 0 bases from V and 2 bases from J, with 11 bases in between. CDR3 length: 16 residues.

The J gene is TRBJ2-1, the V gene TRBV2; 15 nucleotides align to TRBD2. The CDR3 is 16 residues long. Per germline, CDR1 SNHLY and CDR2 FYNNEI. After removal of 6 bases from V and 8 bases from J, the junction contained 8 bases not matched to a gene. The CDR3 protein is CASRRTSGRGWDEQFF. The DNA for the CDR3 is TGTGCCAGCAGAAGGACTAGCGGGAGGGGTTGGGATGAGCAGTTCTTC.

Here the CDR3 reads CASSLGQLQETQYF. CDR3 sequence (DNA): TGTGCCAGCAGCCTCGGACAGCTTCAAGAGACCCAGTACTTC. This chain connects TRBV14 to TRBJ2-5; D is perhaps TRBD1 (6 bases). V was cut by 4 bases and J by 2 bases, with 11 bases left in between. CDR3 length equals 14 residues. Germline CDR1 is SGHDN and CDR2 is FVKESK.

J is TRBJ1-1 and V is TRBV5-1; D gene ambiguous. Germline V gives CDR1 SGHRS, CDR2 YFSETQ. The V and J ends lost 3 bases and 0 bases respectively, with 12 bases between them. This CDR3 is 15 amino acids long. The CDR3 DNA is TGCGCCAGCAGCTCCTCTCAGAACATGAACACTGAAGCTTTCTTT. Translating it yields CASSSSQNMNTEAFF.

The chain combines TRBV9 with TRBJ1-1; unclear D gene. CDR3 length: 15 residues. In germline, CDR1 is SGDLS, CDR2 YYNGEE. V lost 0 bases to trimming and J lost 4 bases, with 13 bases between them. As DNA, the CDR3 is TGTGCCAGCAGCGTAGTCGCAGGTACGACCACTGAAGCTTTCTTT. Amino acid sequence: CASSVVAGTTTEAFF. Looking up the rest from reference TRBV9 and TRBJ1-1 gives the full variable domain: DSGVTQTPKHLITATGQRVTLRCSPRSGDLSVYWYQQSLDQGLQFLIQYYNGEERAKGNILERFSAQQFPDLHSELNLSSLELGDSALYFCASSVVAGTTTEAFFGQGTRLTVV.